This T cell receptor (beta chain) was identified during a study of T cell repertoires in cytomegalovirus infection. TCRdb reprocessed the reads with MiXCR, giving one entry per CDR3 protein. The sample has 800,000 to 950,000 distinct CDR3 sequences; approximately 32% are singletons. Germline CDR1 reads SGHNT; CDR2 reads YYREEE (reference sequence). V lost 5 bases, J lost 6 bases, and 6 bases stayed unmatched. The CDR3 spans 15 residues. Remarks on this clonotype: Its specificity is unknown.

The receptor's source is a human donor in good health (CMV status not recorded). Some clones in this sample may be carry-over from other donors' samples. This material consisted of cultured CD8+ T cells from PBMCs, taken from culture after CMV antigen stimulation. The chain recombines TRBV5-4 with TRBJ2-1; TRBD1 matches 12 bases. Here the CDR3 DNA reads TGTGCCAGCAGGCTGGGGACAGGGGGCTTCAATGAGCAGTTCTTC. Its protein product is CASRLGTGGFNEQFF.